The sequence of this T cell receptor beta chain was determined in a study of blood T cells in healthy people across ages. Study conclusions and caveats: Per-million-T-cell TCR beta diversity fell roughly linearly with age. Any changes in expanded clonotypes were possibly confounded, as donor CMV status remained unknown.

About this clonotype itself: Its antigen remains unidentified.

Donors each provided 7.5 to 10 milliliters of peripheral blood. Trimming left V 4 bases short and J 8 bases short, with 15 bases between. CDR3 length: 14 amino acids. The germline V gene has CDR1 SEHNR and CDR2 FQNEAQ (reference sequence). Primers used in a second PCR of about 7 to 11 cycles were a sample-barcoded 5' primer and a J-beta primer mix. TCRdb reprocessed the 5' RACE reads via MiXCR and lists one record per CDR3 protein. The sample has roughly 650,000 distinct CDR3 sequences; roughly 30% are singletons. The chain employs TRBV7-9 and TRBJ2-1; D gene unclear. The sample consisted of blood. This TCR derives from a woman older than 75 in good health. The CDR3 region is CASSSLVNPDEQFF. The CDR3 nucleotides are TGTGCCAGCAGCTCCTTAGTAAACCCCGATGAGCAGTTCTTC.